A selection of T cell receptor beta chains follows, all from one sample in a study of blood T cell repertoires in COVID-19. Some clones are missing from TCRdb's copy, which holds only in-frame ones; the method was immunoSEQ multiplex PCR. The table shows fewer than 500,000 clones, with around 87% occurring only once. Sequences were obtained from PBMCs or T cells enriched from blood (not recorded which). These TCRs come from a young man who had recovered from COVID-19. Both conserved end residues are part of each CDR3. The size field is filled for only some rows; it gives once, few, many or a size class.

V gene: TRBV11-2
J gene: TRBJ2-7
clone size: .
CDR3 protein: CASSPGPDYEQYF

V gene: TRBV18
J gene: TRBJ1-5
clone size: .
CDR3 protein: CASSPNRGNNQPQHF

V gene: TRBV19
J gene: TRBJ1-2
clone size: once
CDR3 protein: CASSPTGGGWQSYGYTF

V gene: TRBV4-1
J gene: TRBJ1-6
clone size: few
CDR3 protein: CASISADRSPNSPLHF

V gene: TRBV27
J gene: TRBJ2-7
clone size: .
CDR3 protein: CASSFRGSGEQYF

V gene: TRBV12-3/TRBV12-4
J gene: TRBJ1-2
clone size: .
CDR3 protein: CASSHAAPEGYTF

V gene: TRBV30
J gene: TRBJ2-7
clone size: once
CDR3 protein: CAWSAPGRPAYEQYF

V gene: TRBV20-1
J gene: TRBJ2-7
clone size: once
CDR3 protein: CSASRATGSYEQYF

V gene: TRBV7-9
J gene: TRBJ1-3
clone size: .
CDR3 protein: CASSFLQGAGNTIYF

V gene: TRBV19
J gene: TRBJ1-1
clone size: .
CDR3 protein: CASSPLANRVIGRVTEAFF

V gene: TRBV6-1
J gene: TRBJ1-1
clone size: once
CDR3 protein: CASSERDINTEAFF

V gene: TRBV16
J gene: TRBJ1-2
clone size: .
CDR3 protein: CASSQSSDNYGYTF

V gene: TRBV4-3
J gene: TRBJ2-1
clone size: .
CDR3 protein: CASSLLGADEQFF

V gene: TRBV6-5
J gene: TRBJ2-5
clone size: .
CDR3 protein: CASSRGRAETQYF

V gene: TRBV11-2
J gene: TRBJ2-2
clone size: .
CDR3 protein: CASSFTPAGTGELFF

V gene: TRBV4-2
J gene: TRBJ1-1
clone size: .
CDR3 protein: CASSPLTGWNTEAFF